This T cell receptor (beta chain) was retrieved from a study of blood T cell repertoires in COVID-19 (dated by TCRdb to about 2020). In the study overall: Samples covering the acute and convalescent phases of COVID-19 were provided by collaborators in the United States, Italy and Spain. The material from the prospective study consisted of cDNA or gDNA derived from T cells, B-cell-depleted T cells, or PBMCs. The dataset comprised deeply sampled blood TCRbeta repertoires from subjects exposed to, actively infected with, or recovered from COVID-19. The repertoires were released in a freely available public database meant as a resource for research on the immune response to SARS-CoV-2. The samples were drawn from two sources: the first 160 participants of the ongoing ImmuneRACE study, and fewer than 1,500 subjects contributed by 6 global collaborators. A de-identified subject ID, COVID-19 status, age in years and sex were almost always included in the sample metadata. Where available, HLA class I and class II types were taken from metadata supplied by the sample provider and were not determined by assay-based typing.

With regard to this clone: This receptor's antigen is unknown. Qualities for individual bases were not recorded, and no much larger clone is one base off.

The immunoSEQ Assay, a bias-controlled multiplex PCR, was used to amplify TCRbeta CDR3 regions from genomic DNA. The authors processed their data as follows. Within the assay, amplification of reference gene primers was used to estimate how many nucleated cells each sample contained. To quantify the absolute abundance of each unique TCRbeta CDR3 rearrangement, sequence reads were collapsed and filtered. For each sample, productive Simpson clonality was calculated by taking the square root of Simpson's diversity index across productive rearrangements. This is the immuneACCESS table as TCRdb keeps it, with only in-frame sequences that have V and J called. A part of the clones is gone; compared with another copy, unresolved V genes explain less than half, and the rest is unexplained. The DNA gave D and trimming, while V, J and clone size come from that table. Within this sample are about 290,000 clones, with 80% to 90% of them counted one time only. The ten top clones hold about 4.6% of the sample.

The full study reports these points: Clinical and demographic metadata were provided uncurated, with the amount varying by source and participant.

At the junction V is shortened by 3 bases and J by 7 bases; bases outside the gene matches: 8. From a lookup of the germline V gene, CDR1 and CDR2 are MNHNS and SASEGT. The CDR3 spans 15 residues, from the cysteine through the phenylalanine. CDR3 DNA only is kept here, 45 bases in frame from base 1. The collaborating institutions used their own protocols to collect whole blood in K2EDTA tubes. Collaborator samples were shipped for TCRbeta analysis as frozen whole blood, isolated PBMCs, or DNA extracted from either sample type. The sample comprised peripheral blood. The sequence came from a man aged 35 to 55 with acute or convalescent COVID-19. The receptor chain draws on TRBV6-1 and TRBJ2-7; TRBD2 matches 11 bases in the middle. Read as DNA, the sequence is TGTGCCAGCAGTGAGTTACTAGCGGGGGCGGGGGAGCAGTACTTC. It is translated as CASSELLAGAGEQYF.